This entry lists 2 T cell receptor beta chains sequenced from one sample in a study of radiation and T cells in renal cell carcinoma. Sequencing used immunoSEQ multiplex PCR; TCRdb keeps in-frame clones, though not all of them. There are about 150,000 clones in the sample; 75% to 90% occur only once, and less than 20% lies in the top ten. Time point given: blood 4 weeks post-SBRT, at nephrectomy. Treatment meaning: 15 Gy SBRT to primary tumor, nephrectomy 4 weeks later. The sample consisted of blood, taken from a patient whose treatment included radiotherapy and nephrectomy. The receptors stem from a woman in her fifties or sixties with renal cell carcinoma.

This chain joins TRBV5-1 and TRBJ2-1; the match to TRBD2 covers 13 bases. Germline assignment: CDR1 SGHRS and CDR2 YFSETQ. The CDR3 spans 16 residues. The J segment lost 1 base and the V segment lost 2 bases, leaving 0 bases of the junction unmatched. CDR3 bases: TGCGCCAGCAGCTTACTAGCGGGAGGGTCCTACAATGAGCAGTTCTTC. Translated: CASSLLAGGSYNEQFF.

The chain has TRBV6-1 and TRBJ2-5; D might be TRBD1 (6 bases). The CDR3 extends over 14 amino acids. V lost 6 bases and J lost 1, with 12 bases in between. Germline values: CDR1 MNHNS, CDR2 SASEGT. The CDR3 here is CASRFLGGQETQYF. The DNA of the CDR3 is TGTGCCAGCAGATTCCTAGGGGGCCAAGAGACCCAGTACTTC.